The 5 T cell receptor beta chains given below trace back to one sample, sequenced in a study of blood T cells in healthy people across ages. For the second PCR, which ran for about 6 to 11 cycles, a sample-barcoded 5' primer and a J-beta primer mix were used. MiXCR, run by TCRdb on the 5' RACE reads, gives a single entry per CDR3 protein. The sample carries fewer than 800,000 distinct CDR3 sequences, more than 20% recorded once. This sample also appeared in a second study, on T cells of mothers and their children.

Material for sequencing was blood. These TCRs come from a boy between 10 and 17 years old in good health.

The gene calls are TRBV5-5 and TRBJ2-5, with D perhaps matching TRBD1 (5 bases). The DNA matches TRBJ2-7 better at its end, which makes the J call doubtful. This CDR3 has 15 residues. Germline values: CDR1 SGHKS, CDR2 YYEKEE (reference sequence). The CDR3 region has the DNA TGTGCCAGCAGCTTGGAGGGGTTACAGTCCTACGAGCAGTACTTC. It yields the protein CASSLEGLQSYEQYF.

There are a few counts of this clonotype. V and J are TRBV29-1 and TRBJ2-1, with TRBD1 matching 8 bases. Germline CDR1 is SQVTM and CDR2 is ANQGSEA. The CDR3 consists of 15 residues. V shed 6 bases, J shed 2 bases, and the junction held 9 bases outside the gene matches. CDR3 loop: CSVDPGQDAYNEQFF. The CDR3 DNA follows: TGCAGCGTGGACCCGGGACAGGATGCCTACAATGAGCAGTTCTTC.

J is TRBJ2-1 and V is TRBV6-1; weak D call: TRBD1 (6 bases). The germline V gene encodes CDR1 MNHNS and CDR2 SASEGT. The CDR3 loop spans 15 amino acids. V gave up 4 bases and J gave up 0 bases, with 10 bases separating them. CDR3 DNA: TGTGCCAGCAGTGCCGGACAGTTCTCCTACAATGAGCAGTTCTTC. Translating gives CASSAGQFSYNEQFF.

The chain employs TRBV10-2 and TRBJ2-3, with 9 bases lining up with TRBD2. This CDR3 region has 16 residues. Trimming removed 4 bases from V and 1 base from J; junction bases left unmatched: 6. Germline V gives CDR1 WSHSY, CDR2 SAAADI. The CDR3 reads CASSGPQREGTDTQYF. CDR3 sequence (DNA): TGCGCCAGCAGTGGGCCTCAGCGGGAGGGCACAGATACGCAGTATTTT.

V usage is TRBV29-1 and J usage is TRBJ1-2, with a tentative D call TRBD1 (5 bases). Germline V gives CDR1 SQVTM, CDR2 ANQGSEA. The length of the CDR3 is 12 residues. Trimming left V 3 bases short and J 8 bases short, with 13 bases between. CDR3 nucleotides: TGCAGCGTTGAGGAGGGACTCCTCGGCTACACCTTC. It codes for CSVEEGLLGYTF.